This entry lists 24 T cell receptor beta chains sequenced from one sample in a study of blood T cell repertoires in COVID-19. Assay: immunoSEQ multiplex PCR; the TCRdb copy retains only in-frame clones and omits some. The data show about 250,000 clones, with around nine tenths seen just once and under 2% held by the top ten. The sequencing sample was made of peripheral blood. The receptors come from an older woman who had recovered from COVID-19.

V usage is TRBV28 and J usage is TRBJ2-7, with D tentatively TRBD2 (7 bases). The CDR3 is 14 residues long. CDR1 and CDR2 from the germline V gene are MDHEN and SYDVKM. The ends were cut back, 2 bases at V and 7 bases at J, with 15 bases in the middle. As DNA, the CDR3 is TGTGCCAGCAGTTTACTGGTCGGGGGGCGTGAGCAGTACTTC. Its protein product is CASSLLVGGREQYF.

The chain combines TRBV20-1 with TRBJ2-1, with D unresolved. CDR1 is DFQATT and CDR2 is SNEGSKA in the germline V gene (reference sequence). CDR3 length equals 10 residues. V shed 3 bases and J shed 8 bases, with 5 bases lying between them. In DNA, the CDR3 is TGCAGTGCTAGGGCTGATGAGCAGTTCTTC. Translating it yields CSARADEQFF.

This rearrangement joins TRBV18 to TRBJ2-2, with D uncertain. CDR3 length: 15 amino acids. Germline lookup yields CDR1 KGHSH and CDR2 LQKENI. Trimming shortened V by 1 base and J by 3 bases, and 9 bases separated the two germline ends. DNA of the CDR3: TGTGCCAGCTCACCACTACAGACCGACACCGGGGAGCTGTTTTTT. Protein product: CASSPLQTDTGELFF. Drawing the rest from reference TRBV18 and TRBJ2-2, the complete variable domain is NAGVMQNPRHLVRRRGQEARLRCSPMKGHSHVYWYRQLPEEGLKFMVYLQKENIIDESGMPKERFSAEFPKEGPSILRIQQVVRGDSAAYFCASSPLQTDTGELFFGEGSRLTVL.

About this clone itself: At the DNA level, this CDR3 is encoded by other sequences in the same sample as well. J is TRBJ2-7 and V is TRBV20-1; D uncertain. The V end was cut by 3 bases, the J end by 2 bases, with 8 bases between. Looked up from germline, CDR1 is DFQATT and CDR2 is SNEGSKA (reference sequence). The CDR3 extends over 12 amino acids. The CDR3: CSASGDTYEQYF. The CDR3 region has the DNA TGCAGTGCTAGTGGAGATACCTACGAGCAGTACTTC.

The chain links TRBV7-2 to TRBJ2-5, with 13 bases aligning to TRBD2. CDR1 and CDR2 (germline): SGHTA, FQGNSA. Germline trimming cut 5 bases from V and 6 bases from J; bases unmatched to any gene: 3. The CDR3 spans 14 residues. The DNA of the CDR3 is TGTGCCAGCAGCCAGACTAGCGGGGGGCAGACCCAGTACTTC. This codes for CASSQTSGGQTQYF. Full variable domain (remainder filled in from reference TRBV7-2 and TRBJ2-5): GAGVSQSPSNKVTEKGKDVELRCDPISGHTALYWYRQSLGQGLEFLIYFQGNSAPDKSGLPSDRFSAERTGGSVSTLTIQRTQQEDSAVYLCASSQTSGGQTQYFGPGTRLLVL.

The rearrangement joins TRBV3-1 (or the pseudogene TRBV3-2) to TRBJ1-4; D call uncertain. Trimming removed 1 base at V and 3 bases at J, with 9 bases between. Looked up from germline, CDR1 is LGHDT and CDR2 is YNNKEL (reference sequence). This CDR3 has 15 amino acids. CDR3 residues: CASSQVRGSNEKLFF. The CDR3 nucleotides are TGTGCCAGCAGCCAAGTTCGGGGTTCTAATGAAAAACTGTTTTTT.

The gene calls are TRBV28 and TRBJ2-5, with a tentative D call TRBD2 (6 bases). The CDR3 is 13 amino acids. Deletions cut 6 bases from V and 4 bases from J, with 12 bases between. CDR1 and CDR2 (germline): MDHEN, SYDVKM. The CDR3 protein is CASRTTRGETQYF. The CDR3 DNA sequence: TGTGCCAGCAGAACGACTAGAGGAGAGACCCAGTACTTC.

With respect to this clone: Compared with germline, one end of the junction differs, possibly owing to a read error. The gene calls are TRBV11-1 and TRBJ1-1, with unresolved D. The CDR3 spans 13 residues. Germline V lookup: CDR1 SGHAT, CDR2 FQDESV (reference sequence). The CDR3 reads CASSLVLNAEAFF. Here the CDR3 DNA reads TGTGCCAGCAGCTTAGTACTGAACGCTGAAGCTTTCTTT. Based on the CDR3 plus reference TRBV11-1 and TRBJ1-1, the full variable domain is EAEVAQSPRYKITEKSQAVAFWCDPISGHATLYWYRQILGQGPELLVQFQDESVVDDSQLPKDRFSAERLKGVDSTLKIQPAELGDSAMYLCASSLVLNAEAFFGQGTRLTVV.

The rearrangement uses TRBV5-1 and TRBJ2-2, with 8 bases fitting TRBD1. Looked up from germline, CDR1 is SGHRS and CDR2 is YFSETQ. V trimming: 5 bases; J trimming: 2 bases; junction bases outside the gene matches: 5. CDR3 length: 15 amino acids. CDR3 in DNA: TGCGCCAGCAGAAATGACAGGGGAAACACCGGGGAGCTGTTTTTT. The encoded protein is CASRNDRGNTGELFF. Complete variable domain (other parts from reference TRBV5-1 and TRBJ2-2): KAGVTQTPRYLIKTRGQQVTLSCSPISGHRSVSWYQQTPGQGLQFLFEYFSETQRNKGNFPGRFSGRQFSNSRSEMNVSTLELGDSALYLCASRNDRGNTGELFFGEGSRLTVL.

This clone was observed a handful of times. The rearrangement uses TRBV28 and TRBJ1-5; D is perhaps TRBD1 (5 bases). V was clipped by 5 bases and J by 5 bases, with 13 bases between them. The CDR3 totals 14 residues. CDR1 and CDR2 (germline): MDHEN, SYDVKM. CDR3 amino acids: CASSRDWGDQPQHF. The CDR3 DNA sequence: TGTGCCAGCAGTCGAGATTGGGGGGATCAGCCCCAGCATTTT.

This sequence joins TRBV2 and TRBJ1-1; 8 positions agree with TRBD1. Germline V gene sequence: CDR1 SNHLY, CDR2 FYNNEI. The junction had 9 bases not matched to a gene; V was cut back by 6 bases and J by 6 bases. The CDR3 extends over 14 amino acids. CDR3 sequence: CASSLDQGASEAFF. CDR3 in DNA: TGTGCCAGCAGCTTGGACCAGGGGGCCTCTGAAGCTTTCTTT.

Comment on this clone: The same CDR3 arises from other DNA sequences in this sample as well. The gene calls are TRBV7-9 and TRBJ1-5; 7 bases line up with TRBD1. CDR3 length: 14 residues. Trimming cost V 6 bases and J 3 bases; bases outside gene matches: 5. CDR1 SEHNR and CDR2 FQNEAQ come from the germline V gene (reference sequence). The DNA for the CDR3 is TGTGCCAGCAGTACCGGGACAGACAATCAGCCCCAGCATTTT. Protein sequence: CASSTGTDNQPQHF.

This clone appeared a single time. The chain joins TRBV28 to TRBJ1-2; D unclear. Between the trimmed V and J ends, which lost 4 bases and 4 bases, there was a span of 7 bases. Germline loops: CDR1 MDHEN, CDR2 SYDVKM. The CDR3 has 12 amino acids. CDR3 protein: CASSSLSYGYTF. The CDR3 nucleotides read TGTGCCAGCAGTTCCCTGAGCTATGGCTACACCTTC.

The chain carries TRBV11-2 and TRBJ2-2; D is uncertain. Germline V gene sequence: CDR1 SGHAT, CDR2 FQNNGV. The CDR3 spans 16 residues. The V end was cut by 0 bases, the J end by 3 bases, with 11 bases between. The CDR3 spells CASSLDPGGHTGELFF. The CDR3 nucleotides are TGTGCCAGCAGCTTAGATCCTGGTGGCCACACCGGGGAGCTGTTTTTT.

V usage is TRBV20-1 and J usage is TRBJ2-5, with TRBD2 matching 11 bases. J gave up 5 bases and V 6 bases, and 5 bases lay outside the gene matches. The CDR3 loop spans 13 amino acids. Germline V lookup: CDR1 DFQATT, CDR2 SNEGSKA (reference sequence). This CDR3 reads CSASRTSGETQYF. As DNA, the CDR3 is TGCAGTGCAAGTAGGACTAGCGGGGAGACCCAGTACTTC.

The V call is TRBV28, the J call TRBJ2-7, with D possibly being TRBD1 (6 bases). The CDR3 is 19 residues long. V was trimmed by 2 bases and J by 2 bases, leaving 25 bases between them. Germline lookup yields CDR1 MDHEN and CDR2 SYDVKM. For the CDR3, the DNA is TGTGCCAGCAGTTTAGTATCGGACAGCATTAGGGGCAACCCCTACGAGCAGTACTTC. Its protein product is CASSLVSDSIRGNPYEQYF.

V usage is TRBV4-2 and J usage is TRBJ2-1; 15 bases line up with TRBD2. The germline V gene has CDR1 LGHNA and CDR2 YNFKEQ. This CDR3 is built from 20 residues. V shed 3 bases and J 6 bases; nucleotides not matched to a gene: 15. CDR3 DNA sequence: TGTGCCAGCAGCCAGGCCGGGACTAGCGGGGGGTTGTGGGCCCGCAATGAGCAGTTCTTC. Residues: CASSQAGTSGGLWARNEQFF.

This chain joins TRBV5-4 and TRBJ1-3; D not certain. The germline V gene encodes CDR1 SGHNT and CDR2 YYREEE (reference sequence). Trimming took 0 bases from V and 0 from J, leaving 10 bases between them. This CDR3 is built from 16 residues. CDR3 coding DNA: TGTGCCAGCAGCTTGGAGCCGGTTAGCTCTGGAAACACCATATATTTT. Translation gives CASSLEPVSSGNTIYF. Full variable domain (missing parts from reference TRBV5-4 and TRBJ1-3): ETGVTQSPTHLIKTRGQQVTLRCSSQSGHNTVSWYQQALGQGPQFIFQYYREEENGRGNFPPRFSGLQFPNYSSELNVNALELDDSALYLCASSLEPVSSGNTIYFGEGSWLTVV.

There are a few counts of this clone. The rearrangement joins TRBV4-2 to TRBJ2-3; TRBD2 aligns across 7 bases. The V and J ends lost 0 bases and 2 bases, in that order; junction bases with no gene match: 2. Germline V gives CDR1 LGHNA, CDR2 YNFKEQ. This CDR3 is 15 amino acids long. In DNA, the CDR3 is TGTGCCAGCAGCCAAGAGCGGGGGTACACAGATACGCAGTATTTT. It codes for CASSQERGYTDTQYF.

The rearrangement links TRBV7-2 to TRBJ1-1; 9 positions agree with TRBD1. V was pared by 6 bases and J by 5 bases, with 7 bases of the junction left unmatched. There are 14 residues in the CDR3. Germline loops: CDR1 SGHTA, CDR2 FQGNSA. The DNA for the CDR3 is TGTGCCAGCAGACCACAGGGGGCAAGTACTGAAGCTTTCTTT. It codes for CASRPQGASTEAFF. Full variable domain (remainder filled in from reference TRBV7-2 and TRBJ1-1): GAGVSQSPSNKVTEKGKDVELRCDPISGHTALYWYRQSLGQGLEFLIYFQGNSAPDKSGLPSDRFSAERTGGSVSTLTIQRTQQEDSAVYLCASRPQGASTEAFFGQGTRLTVV.

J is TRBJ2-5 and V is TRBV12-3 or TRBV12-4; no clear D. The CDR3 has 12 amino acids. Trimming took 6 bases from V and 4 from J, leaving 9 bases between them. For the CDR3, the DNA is TGTGCCAGCAGCCGCGGTCGAGAGACCCAGTACTTC. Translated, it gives CASSRGRETQYF.

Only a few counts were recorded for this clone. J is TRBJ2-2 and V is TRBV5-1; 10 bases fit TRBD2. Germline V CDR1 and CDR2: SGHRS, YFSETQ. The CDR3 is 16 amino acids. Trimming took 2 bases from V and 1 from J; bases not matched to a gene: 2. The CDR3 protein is CASSFRLAGNTGELFF. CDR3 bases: TGCGCCAGCAGCTTTAGACTAGCGGGGAACACCGGGGAGCTGTTTTTT.

CDR3 bases: TGTGCCAGCGGGAGACAGGCCAGCGGTTCACCCCTCCACTTT. Protein: CASGRQASGSPLHF. The chain links TRBV27 to TRBJ1-6; D perhaps matches TRBD1 (6 bases). Between the trimmed V and J ends, which lost 8 bases and 9 bases, there was a span of 17 bases. Germline V CDR1 and CDR2: MNHEY, SMNVEV (reference sequence). The CDR3 sequence is 14 residues long.

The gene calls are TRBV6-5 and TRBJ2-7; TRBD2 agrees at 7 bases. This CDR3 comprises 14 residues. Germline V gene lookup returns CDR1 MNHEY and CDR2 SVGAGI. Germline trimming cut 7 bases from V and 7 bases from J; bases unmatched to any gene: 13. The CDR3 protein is CASILLWEGGEQYF. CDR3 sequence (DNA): TGTGCCAGCATCCTTTTATGGGAGGGAGGGGAGCAGTACTTC.